These 8 T cell receptor beta chains originate from one sample sequenced in a study of shared clonotypes between healthy human individuals. The table came from immunoSEQ multiplex PCR; TCRdb's copy has only in-frame clones and leaves some out. The sample includes about 2.2 million clones, just under 95% of them seen just once. CD8 cells classed as naive were CD45RO-negative and positively selected for CCR7, excluding terminally differentiated effector memory CD45RA+ cells. Specimen: naive CD8+ T cells from PBMCs. These receptors were taken from a man younger than 35 in good health. Some clones in this sample may be carry-over from other donors' samples.

The J gene is TRBJ2-1, the V gene TRBV5-1; D gene unclear. V lost 1 base and J 1 base, leaving 6 bases between the germline ends. This CDR3 contains 14 residues. Per germline, CDR1 SGHRS and CDR2 YFSETQ. CDR3 sequence reads: CASSLIASYNEQFF. As DNA, the CDR3 is TGCGCCAGCAGCTTGATAGCATCCTACAATGAGCAGTTCTTC.

This clone appeared a few times. The rearrangement uses TRBV6-5 and TRBJ1-2; D unresolved. V was clipped by 5 bases and J by 4 bases, with 17 bases between them. There are 15 residues in the CDR3. The germline V gene encodes CDR1 MNHEY and CDR2 SVGAGI. This CDR3 is CASSPRTAHFYGYTF. In DNA form, the CDR3 reads TGTGCCAGCAGTCCTCGGACCGCGCACTTCTATGGCTACACCTTC.

V and J are TRBV2 and TRBJ2-4; D is uncertain. Trimming shortened V by 5 bases and J by 3 bases, and 23 bases separated the two germline ends. CDR1 and CDR2 from the germline V gene are SNHLY and FYNNEI. The CDR3 spans 18 residues. The CDR3 reads CASSPGPELSFVKNIQYF. The CDR3 DNA reads as TGTGCCAGCAGTCCCGGCCCCGAGCTCTCGTTTGTCAAAAACATTCAGTACTTC.

This clone was counted between two and nine times. This chain uses TRBV27 with TRBJ2-1, with 8 bases identical to TRBD2. The trim removed 2 bases at V and 8 bases at J, leaving 8 bases unmatched. The CDR3 loop spans 15 amino acids. Germline V gene lookup returns CDR1 MNHEY and CDR2 SMNVEV (reference sequence). CDR3 bases: TGTGCCAGCAGTTTAGCGGGGGGCGCTGCTTATGAGCAGTTCTTC. It is translated as CASSLAGGAAYEQFF.

The chain combines TRBV5-1 with TRBJ2-1, with 9 bases identical to TRBD2. This CDR3 is 16 amino acids long. Germline loops: CDR1 SGHRS, CDR2 YFSETQ. The J segment lost 4 bases and the V segment lost 0 bases, leaving 5 bases of the junction unmatched. The CDR3 loop reads CASSLAETSGYNEQFF. The CDR3 coding sequence is TGCGCCAGCAGCTTGGCGGAGACTAGCGGATACAATGAGCAGTTCTTC.

The J gene is TRBJ1-5, the V gene TRBV6-1; D gene uncertain. This CDR3 contains 15 residues. Germline CDR1 and CDR2: MNHNS and SASEGT. Between the trimmed V and J ends, which lost 0 bases and 3 bases, there was a span of 9 bases. This CDR3 is CASSEANRVNQPQHF. As DNA, the CDR3 is TGTGCCAGCAGTGAAGCGAACAGAGTCAATCAGCCCCAGCATTTT.

The chain joins TRBV6-6 to TRBJ2-7, with D perhaps assigned TRBD1 or TRBD2 (5 bases each). Trimming stripped 6 bases from V and 12 bases from J, with 27 bases between. The CDR3 sequence is 15 residues long. Germline V CDR1 and CDR2: MNHNY, SVGAGI (reference sequence). CDR3 loop: CASSKGPGPSGSVYF. The CDR3 nucleotides are TGTGCCAGCAGCAAAGGACCGGGACCGTCGGGGTCGGTGTACTTC.

The chain joins TRBV7-9 to TRBJ2-2; a possible D gene is TRBD2 (5 bases). Trimming removed 4 bases from V and 5 bases from J, with 14 bases in between. CDR1 is SEHNR and CDR2 is FQNEAQ in the germline V gene (reference sequence). The CDR3 loop spans 15 amino acids. The CDR3: CASSSGHRGTGELFF. The DNA for the CDR3 is TGTGCCAGCAGCTCCGGGCACCGAGGGACCGGGGAGCTGTTTTTT.